A few counts support the clone carrying this T cell receptor beta chain. Its antigen remains unknown. This entry belongs to a study of T-cell memory formation after mild COVID-19. Background on the study: TCR clustering was largely donor specific. Overall study results and limits: Nothing showed for sure that second-wave clones peaking on day 37 were SARS-CoV-2 specific.

CDR3 size: 14 residues. Deletions cut 0 bases from V and 2 bases from J, with 7 bases between. The 5'RACE method, run with constant-segment primers, produced TCR alpha and TCR beta cDNA libraries (carrying sample barcodes and UMIs). TCRdb used MiXCR to reprocess the 5' RACE reads, holding one entry per CDR3 protein. The sample records roughly 100,000 distinct CDR3 sequences, around an eighth being singletons. The clonotype comes from an adult woman who had mild COVID-19 (a few samples of this study predate the infection). Cell type and time point are not known. The gene calls are TRBV12-3 or TRBV12-4 and TRBJ1-1; a weak D match, TRBD1 (5 bases). The specimen sequenced was PBMCs or a T cell subset sorted from them (not recorded which). This CDR3 reads CASSLARGNTEAFF. Written as DNA, the CDR3 is TGTGCCAGCAGTTTAGCGCGGGGCAACACTGAAGCTTTCTTT.